This note documents a single T cell receptor (beta chain) sequence. A few counts support this clonotype. The antigen it recognizes is unknown. Per-base qualities were not stored, and no clone one base away is much larger. The data were obtained in a study of T cells in Graves' hyperthyroidism and ophthalmopathy (dated by TCRdb to 2018 to 2020). Context from the whole study: Peripheral blood samples were taken at initial diagnosis, before any treatment was given. To identify TCR V-J signatures that set the groups apart, the researchers used a discovery cohort of about a hundred patients, made up of some 41 with Graves' ophthalmopathy and 57 with stable Graves' hyperthyroidism. Prospective prediction of ophthalmopathy was tested in an independent validation cohort consisting of 18 to 20 hyperthyroidism patients and about 17 patients who later progressed to ophthalmopathy. The 85 to 100 discovery patients were randomly split 7:3 into training and test sets. In addition, the study compared T-cell repertoires in thyroid tissue and in blood from several Graves' hyperthyroidism patients. Once sampling was done, hyperthyroidism patients were given methimazole at a starting dose of 30 mg daily, whereas ophthalmopathy patients were given high-dose intravenous methylprednisolone. TCR Vbeta CDR3 sequencing of 135 peripheral blood samples (about 45 ophthalmopathy, around 80 hyperthyroidism and around 17 progressor patients) is reported in the paper. The paper as a whole reports these results and caveats: In validation, the model predicted progression to ophthalmopathy with approximately 71% sensitivity and roughly 72% specificity, a median of approximately 6.5 months before onset. Sample size was not statistically predetermined, and investigators were not blinded to group allocation. A model built on a 13 V-J signature distinguished ophthalmopathy from stable hyperthyroidism, reaching 85% to 90% sensitivity and 81.08% specificity in cross-validation and 80%/75% in testing. Blood samples also contained most of the expanded thyroid clonotypes (frequency above 0.001), which suggests that blood repertoires may reflect thyroid immune responses.

The TCR beta CDR3 regions were amplified from the RNA transcripts. The TCR CDR3 was subjected to a first round of RT-PCR using the HTBI primer set and the Qiagen OneStep RT-PCR kit. Libraries were constructed in a second round of multiplex PCR, after which size selection and purification were performed. Paired-end sequencing of the libraries was performed with 100 bp reads on an Illumina HiSeq2000. In the authors' own workflow: Raw data were processed with SOAPnuke, discarding reads with adapters, uncalled bases, mean Phred below 15, or no exact constant-primer or identifier match. High-quality paired reads were merged with COPE v1.2.5, and unique nucleotide sequences were defined as clonotypes. Clonotypes were aligned to IMGT TRBV, TRBD and TRBJ reference segments using MiTCR v1.1. Analysis was restricted to V-J combinations with a frequency above 0.0001, which covered roughly 99% of repertoires. The TCS score was defined as the ratio of F50 (clonal expansion) to E x V (chaos), calculated using BLOSUM62-based TCRdist between CDR3 peptides within each V-J. Welch's t-statistics and random forest reduced 500 to 650 V-J features to around 14, which were used in a naive Bayes classifier (R e1071). TCRdb passed the public sequencing reads through fastp at Q25 and MiXCR, retaining productive beta sequences. Here each entry gathers all rows of one CDR3 protein and keeps the most common genes and DNA. The authors' filters were not applied to this entry. Recorded for this sample are 300,000 to 450,000 distinct CDR3 sequences; 18% of them occurred a single time. In total, the top ten clones hold 40% of the sample.

In the ophthalmopathy patients, disease was moderately to severely active, with a Clinical Activity Score of 3 or more, a NOSPECS grade of 4 or more, and a duration of less than 3 months. The study excluded patients with uncontrolled infections, other autoimmune diseases, pregnancy or lactation. Diagnoses relied on clinical symptoms, serum thyroxine and TRAb, thyroid ultrasound and orbital computed tomography. PBMCs were separated from roughly 9.6 ml of fresh peripheral blood using Ficoll-Paque density gradient centrifugation. Total RNA was extracted using Trizol reagent, and RNA quality was assessed on an Agilent 2100 Bioanalyzer. According to the germline V gene, CDR1 reads SGHRS and CDR2 reads YFSETQ. Measured from the cysteine to the phenylalanine, the CDR3 is 17 residues long. Only the CDR3 DNA is retained, 51 bases long and in frame from the first base. V sheds 0 bases and J sheds 2 bases, leaving 12 bases between their ends.

Sequenced material: blood. The receptor chain draws on TRBV5-1 and TRBJ1-6; no confident D gene assignment can be made. This TCR was recovered from a man aged 18 to 35 with Graves' ophthalmopathy. CDR3 sequence: CASSLVALTAYNSPLHF. The base sequence is TGCGCCAGCAGCTTGGTAGCGCTGACGGCCTATAATTCACCCCTCCACTTT.